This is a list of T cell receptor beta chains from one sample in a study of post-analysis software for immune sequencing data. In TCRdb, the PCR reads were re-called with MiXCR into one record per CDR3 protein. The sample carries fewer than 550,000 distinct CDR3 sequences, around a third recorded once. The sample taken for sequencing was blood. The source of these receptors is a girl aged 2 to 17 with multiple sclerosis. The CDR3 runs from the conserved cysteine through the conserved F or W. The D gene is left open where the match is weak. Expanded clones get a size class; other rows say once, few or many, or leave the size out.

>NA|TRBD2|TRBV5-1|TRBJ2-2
CASSLAAGGTGERFF
TGCGCCAGCAGCTTGGCAGCGGGAGGCACCGGGGAGCGGTTTTTT
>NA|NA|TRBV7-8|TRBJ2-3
CASRRGEVGTDTQYF
TGTGCCAGCAGAAGGGGCGAGGTCGGCACAGATACGCAGTATTTT
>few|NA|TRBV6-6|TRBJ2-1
CASRENRAGSSYNEQFF
TGTGCCAGCAGAGAGAACAGGGCTGGGAGCTCCTACAATGAGCAGTTCTTC
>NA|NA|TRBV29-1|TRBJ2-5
CSVARTAGETQYF
TGCAGCGTTGCTCGGACAGCCGGAGAGACCCAGTACTTC
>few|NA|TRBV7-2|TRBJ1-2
CASSPPGLYGYTF
TGTGCCAGCAGCCCACCGGGACTCTATGGCTACACCTTC
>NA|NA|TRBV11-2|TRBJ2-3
CASSFRAADTQYF
TGTGCCAGCAGCTTTCGGGCGGCAGATACGCAGTATTTT
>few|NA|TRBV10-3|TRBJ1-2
CAISESSEYNYGYTF
TGTGCCATCAGTGAGTCGAGTGAGTACAACTATGGCTACACCTTC
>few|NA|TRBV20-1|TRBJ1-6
CSARDHGESSYNSPLHF
TGCAGTGCTAGAGATCACGGGGAGAGCTCCTATAATTCACCCCTCCACTTT
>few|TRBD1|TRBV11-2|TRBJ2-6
CASSPSGQGVHSGANVLTF
TGTGCCAGCAGCCCGTCCGGACAGGGAGTACACTCTGGGGCCAACGTCCTGACTTTC
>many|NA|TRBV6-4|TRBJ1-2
CASSVDSSYGYTF
TGTGCCAGCAGTGTGGACAGCTCCTATGGCTACACCTTC
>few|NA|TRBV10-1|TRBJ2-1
CASSDGVLASNEQFF
TGCGCCAGCAGTGATGGTGTTCTAGCGAGCAATGAGCAGTTCTTC
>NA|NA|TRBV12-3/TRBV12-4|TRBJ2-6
CASSPGHSGANVLTF
TGTGCCAGCAGTCCGGGACATTCTGGGGCCAACGTCCTGACTTTC
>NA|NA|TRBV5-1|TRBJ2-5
CASAAGAQETQYF
TGCGCCAGCGCCGCCGGGGCTCAAGAGACCCAGTACTTC
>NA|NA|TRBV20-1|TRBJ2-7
CSATPSGAEQYF
TGCAGTGCTACCCCCTCAGGGGCCGAGCAGTACTTC
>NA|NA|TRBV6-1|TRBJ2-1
CASSEWVVGQFF
TGTGCCAGCAGTGAATGGGTGGTAGGGCAGTTCTTC
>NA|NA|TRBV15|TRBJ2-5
CATSRGWAQYF
TGTGCCACCAGCAGGGGTTGGGCCCAGTACTTC
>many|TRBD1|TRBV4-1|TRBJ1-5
CASSQTGGNQPQHF
TGCGCCAGCAGCCAGACAGGGGGTAATCAGCCCCAGCATTTT
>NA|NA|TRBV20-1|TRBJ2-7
CSAMGAAYEQYF
TGCAGTGCTATGGGGGCTGCCTACGAGCAGTACTTC